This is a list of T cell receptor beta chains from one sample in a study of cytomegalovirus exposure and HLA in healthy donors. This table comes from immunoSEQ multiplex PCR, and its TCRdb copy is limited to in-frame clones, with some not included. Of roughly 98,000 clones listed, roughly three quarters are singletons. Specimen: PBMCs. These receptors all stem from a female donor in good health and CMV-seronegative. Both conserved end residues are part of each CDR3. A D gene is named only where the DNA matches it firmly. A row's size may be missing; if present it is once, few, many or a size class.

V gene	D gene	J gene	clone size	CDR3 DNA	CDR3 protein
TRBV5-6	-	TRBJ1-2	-	TGTGCCAGCAGCCCCTTCGAGGGTGGCTACACCTTC	CASSPFEGGYTF
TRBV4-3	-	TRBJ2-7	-	TGCGCCAGCAGCCAAGATCCGGACGGGGAATACGAGCAGTACTTC	CASSQDPDGEYEQYF
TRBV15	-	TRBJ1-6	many	TGTGCCACCAGCAGAGACAACTATAATTCACCCCTCCACTTT	CATSRDNYNSPLHF
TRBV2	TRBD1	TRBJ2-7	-	TGTGCCAGCACCCGACAGGGCTCCTACGAGCAGTACTTC	CASTRQGSYEQYF
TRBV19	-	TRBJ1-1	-	TGTGCCAGTAGTGCTTCAGGGCACACTGAAGCTTTCTTT	CASSASGHTEAFF
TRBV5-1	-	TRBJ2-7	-	TGCGCCAGCAGCCCCTCCCCAGGGCAGAGCTCCTACGAGCAGTACTTC	CASSPSPGQSSYEQYF
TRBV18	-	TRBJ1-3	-	TGTGCCAGCTCACACTCAATAGCCAGTCAAACCTCTGGAAACACCATATATTTT	CASSHSIASQTSGNTIYF
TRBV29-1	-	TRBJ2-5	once	TGCAGCGTTGAAAGGAACAGCCAAGAGACCCAGTACTTC	CSVERNSQETQYF
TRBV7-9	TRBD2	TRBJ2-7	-	TGTGCCAGCGGTTTTACTAGCGTAATCTACGAGCAGTACTTC	CASGFTSVIYEQYF
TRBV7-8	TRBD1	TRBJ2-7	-	TGTGCCAGCAGCTTTACAGGGGGCGAGCAGTACTTC	CASSFTGGEQYF
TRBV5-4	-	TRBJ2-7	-	TGTGCCAGCAGCTTGGCCGCAGGGTCCTACGAGCAGTACTTC	CASSLAAGSYEQYF
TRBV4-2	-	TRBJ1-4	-	TGTGCCAGCAGCGGACGGGAGACAAGGCTAAATGAAAAACTGTTTTTT	CASSGRETRLNEKLFF
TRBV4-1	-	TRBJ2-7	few	TGCGCCAGCAGAAACAGGACACGGAGCTCCTACGAGCAGTACTTC	CASRNRTRSSYEQYF
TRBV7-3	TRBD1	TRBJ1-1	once	TGTGCCAGCAGCTTAGGGGGCAGGGGGCAGACTGAAGCTTTCTTT	CASSLGGRGQTEAFF
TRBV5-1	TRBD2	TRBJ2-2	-	TGCGCCAGCAGCTTGCGAGGGGCGGGGGGCACCGGGGAGCTGTTTTTT	CASSLRGAGGTGELFF
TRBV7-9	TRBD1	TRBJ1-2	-	TGTTCCAGCAGCTTTTCCCTCGGGACAGGGGACTATGGCTACACCTTC	CSSSFSLGTGDYGYTF
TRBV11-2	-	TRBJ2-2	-	TGTGCCAGCAGCTCACACAAAGGGACTGGGGAGCTGTTTTTT	CASSSHKGTGELFF
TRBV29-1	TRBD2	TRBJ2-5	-	TGCAGCGTTGGAAAGGGCGGCGGGGGGTTACAAGAGACCCAGTACTTC	CSVGKGGGGLQETQYF
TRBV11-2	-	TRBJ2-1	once	TGTGCCAGCAGCTTGAGGGTGAGCTCCTACAATGAGCAGTTCTTC	CASSLRVSSYNEQFF
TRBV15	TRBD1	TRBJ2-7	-	TGTGCCACCAGCAGGGGAAGGGACAGGGTTACCGAGCAGTACTTC	CATSRGRDRVTEQYF
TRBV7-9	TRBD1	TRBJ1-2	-	TGTGCCAGCAGGTCGACAGGGGGCTTTGGCTACACCTTC	CASRSTGGFGYTF
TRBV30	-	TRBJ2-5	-	TGTGCCTGGAACTGGCAGCGGAGGGAGACCCAGTACTTC	CAWNWQRRETQYF
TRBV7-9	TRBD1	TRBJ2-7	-	TGTGCCAGCAGCTCGCGCGGGGGACAGGGGACCTACGAGCAGTACTTC	CASSSRGGQGTYEQYF
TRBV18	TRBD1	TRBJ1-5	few	TGTGCCAGCTCACCCGACAGGGGTGGTAATCAGCCCCAGCATTTT	CASSPDRGGNQPQHF
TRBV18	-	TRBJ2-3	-	TGTGCCAGCTCCCGGGACTCTCCGTTTACGCAGTATTTT	CASSRDSPFTQYF
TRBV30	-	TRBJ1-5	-	TGTGCCTGGAAGGTTCAGCGCGATAGCAATCAGCCCCAGCATTTT	CAWKVQRDSNQPQHF
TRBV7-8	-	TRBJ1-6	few	TGTGCCAGCAGCTCTCCTCAGACAGTCATTCAGTCGGCCCTCCACTTT	CASSSPQTVIQSALHF
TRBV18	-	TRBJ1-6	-	TGTGCCAGCTCACCGGCGGCTTTAAGCTCCTATAATTCACCCCTCCACTTT	CASSPAALSSYNSPLHF
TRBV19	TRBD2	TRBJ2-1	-	TGTGCCAGTAGTTGGACTAGCGGGAGGAGGTACAATGAGCAGTTCTTC	CASSWTSGRRYNEQFF